Listed below are T cell receptor beta chains from one sample, sequenced in a study of vaccination and CD4 T cells after COVID-19. Antigen specificity for these receptors is unknown. TCRdb used MiXCR to reprocess the PCR reads, holding one entry per CDR3 protein. The sample records approximately 12,000 distinct CDR3 sequences, 40% to 50% being singletons. Specimen: cultured CD4+ T cells from blood. Receptors originate from a human donor with COVID-19. The conserved cysteine and the conserved F or W are not part of the CDR3 here. Fields, in order: J gene, V gene, CDR3 protein.

j_gene: TRBJ2-7
v_gene: TRBV6-1
CDR3aa: ASEGGKGSYEQY

j_gene: TRBJ1-2
v_gene: TRBV29-1
CDR3aa: SVEPGGNGYT

j_gene: TRBJ1-2
v_gene: TRBV6-2/TRBV6-3
CDR3aa: ASRETGPRGYGYT

j_gene: TRBJ2-7
v_gene: TRBV7-2
CDR3aa: ASSFGGEGIYEQY

j_gene: TRBJ2-5
v_gene: TRBV2
CDR3aa: ASSGVPGPVQTQY

j_gene: TRBJ2-3
v_gene: TRBV10-3
CDR3aa: AIGEDSHSTDTQY

j_gene: TRBJ2-5
v_gene: TRBV2
CDR3aa: ASSSTGSVETQY

j_gene: TRBJ1-2
v_gene: TRBV7-2
CDR3aa: ASSSRDKGYGYT

j_gene: TRBJ1-1
v_gene: TRBV6-1
CDR3aa: ASSPDPGTEAF

j_gene: TRBJ1-1
v_gene: TRBV12-3/TRBV12-4
CDR3aa: ASSSTGTGPTEAF

j_gene: TRBJ1-5
v_gene: TRBV7-2
CDR3aa: ASSPTGGEGTQH

j_gene: TRBJ2-1
v_gene: TRBV20-1
CDR3aa: SAPTSRDEQF

j_gene: TRBJ2-2
v_gene: TRBV4-2
CDR3aa: ASSQDLGRGASHGELF

j_gene: TRBJ1-6
v_gene: TRBV21-1
CDR3aa: ASSKEHRGGSPLH

j_gene: TRBJ1-1
v_gene: TRBV28
CDR3aa: ASSSRTGTEAF

j_gene: TRBJ1-1
v_gene: TRBV6-5
CDR3aa: ASSSGTGRKAF

j_gene: TRBJ2-5
v_gene: TRBV20-1
CDR3aa: SASDRKRLETQY

j_gene: TRBJ1-2
v_gene: TRBV20-1
CDR3aa: SAPWGPRYGYT

j_gene: TRBJ1-5
v_gene: TRBV20-1
CDR3aa: SARTWTGENQPQH

j_gene: TRBJ2-7
v_gene: TRBV4-1
CDR3aa: ASSQAGTSAYEQY

j_gene: TRBJ2-3
v_gene: TRBV20-1
CDR3aa: SAAGTDTQY

j_gene: TRBJ1-1
v_gene: TRBV6-5
CDR3aa: ASSYPGGRQAF

j_gene: TRBJ2-4
v_gene: TRBV5-4
CDR3aa: ASSLDPGIKNIQY

j_gene: TRBJ1-2
v_gene: TRBV11-2
CDR3aa: ASSLGLRGVYGYT

j_gene: TRBJ2-2
v_gene: TRBV5-4
CDR3aa: ASSFLAGGRTGELF

j_gene: TRBJ1-1
v_gene: TRBV29-1
CDR3aa: SPTGPGENTEAF

j_gene: TRBJ2-2
v_gene: TRBV7-3
CDR3aa: ASSLTRSGTGELF

j_gene: TRBJ1-4
v_gene: TRBV6-5
CDR3aa: ASSYAWGRGNEKLF

j_gene: TRBJ1-2
v_gene: TRBV12-3/TRBV12-4
CDR3aa: ASSFEDTYGYT

j_gene: TRBJ2-7
v_gene: TRBV7-8
CDR3aa: ASSPSHEQY

j_gene: TRBJ1-4
v_gene: TRBV15
CDR3aa: ATSRLTQGGEKLF

j_gene: TRBJ2-5
v_gene: TRBV27
CDR3aa: ATQRTSGPAAQY

j_gene: TRBJ1-5
v_gene: TRBV27
CDR3aa: ASSLQGGNQPQH

j_gene: TRBJ2-4
v_gene: TRBV7-9
CDR3aa: ASSPSQGALSRDIQY

j_gene: TRBJ2-6
v_gene: TRBV7-3
CDR3aa: ASSPVNMQGNYAGANVLT

j_gene: TRBJ1-2
v_gene: TRBV7-5
CDR3aa: ISVPEAQGVGIYANYGYT

j_gene: TRBJ1-5
v_gene: TRBV30
CDR3aa: AWSSGQGLNQPQH

j_gene: TRBJ1-2
v_gene: TRBV10-2
CDR3aa: ASSGLLRDGYT

j_gene: TRBJ2-7
v_gene: TRBV7-2
CDR3aa: ASRSTRQGPEQY

j_gene: TRBJ1-1
v_gene: TRBV19
CDR3aa: ASSIGGVMNTEAF

j_gene: TRBJ1-1
v_gene: TRBV10-3
CDR3aa: AIRATGNTEAF

j_gene: TRBJ2-1
v_gene: TRBV15
CDR3aa: ATSRDRGYNEQF

j_gene: TRBJ1-2
v_gene: TRBV6-1
CDR3aa: ASSKGTGTNRGGYT

j_gene: TRBJ2-5
v_gene: TRBV11-3
CDR3aa: ASSLQGSETQY

j_gene: TRBJ1-2
v_gene: TRBV25-1
CDR3aa: ASSKGAGYGYT

j_gene: TRBJ1-5
v_gene: TRBV28
CDR3aa: ASSSGWGAPNQPQH

j_gene: TRBJ2-5
v_gene: TRBV7-6
CDR3aa: ASSLARQETQY

j_gene: TRBJ2-2
v_gene: TRBV7-2
CDR3aa: ASSIQRGAHGELF

j_gene: TRBJ1-3
v_gene: TRBV25-1
CDR3aa: ASSPGGHTIY

j_gene: TRBJ2-3
v_gene: TRBV11-3
CDR3aa: ASSRGTSGHTDTQY

j_gene: TRBJ2-3
v_gene: TRBV14
CDR3aa: ASSQDLRGPDTQY

j_gene: TRBJ1-5
v_gene: TRBV19
CDR3aa: ARTGNQPQH

j_gene: TRBJ2-6
v_gene: TRBV6-1
CDR3aa: ASSALTGALSGANVLT